The entry that follows covers one T cell receptor beta chain sequence. Generated by immunoSEQ multiplex PCR, the TCRdb table keeps only in-frame clones and is missing some. The top ten clones hold approximately 5% of a sample with about 49,000 clones, nearly 90% of them seen once. The sample is drawn from a study of T cell changes during pregnancy in multiple sclerosis. The receptor's source is a female donor in good health, enrolled as a control in a pregnancy study. Sequenced material: peripheral blood, taken after pregnancy.

The chain's CDR3 is CASRDGTSGSPGTQYF. The CDR3 coding sequence is TGTGCCAGCAGGGACGGGACTAGCGGGTCCCCCGGTACGCAGTATTTT. The rearrangement links TRBV7-2 to TRBJ2-3; 12 nucleotides line up with TRBD2. The J segment lost 8 bases and the V segment lost 6 bases, leaving 12 bases of the junction unmatched. The CDR3 consists of 16 residues. Germline CDR1 SGHTA, CDR2 FQGNSA.